The 26 T cell receptor beta chains in this list originate from one sample, sequenced in a study of blood T cell repertoires in COVID-19. Measured with immunoSEQ multiplex PCR; TCRdb has only the in-frame clones, and not every one. The sample lists 95,000 to 100,000 clones, 70% to 85% seen once, with approximately 22% in the top ten. Sequencing was performed on peripheral blood. These receptors were collected from a human donor in a cohort sampled during active COVID-19.

Here the CDR3 reads CAISDGRQGSDEKLFF. DNA of the CDR3: TGTGCCATCAGTGATGGGCGACAGGGATCGGATGAAAAACTGTTTTTT. The chain combines TRBV10-3 with TRBJ1-4; 7 bases match TRBD1. The V segment lost 3 bases and the J segment 6 bases; nucleotides outside the gene matches: 10. The V gene's germline CDR1 is ENHRY and CDR2 SYGVKD. The CDR3 is 16 amino acids.

This clone was detected a few times. CDR3 amino acids: CASSTGTGTFNTEAFF. CDR3 sequence (DNA): TGTGCCAGCAGCACCGGGACAGGGACTTTTAACACTGAAGCTTTCTTT. The gene calls are TRBV5-8 and TRBJ1-1; 9 nucleotides align to TRBD1. The V gene's germline CDR1 is SGHTS and CDR2 YDEGEE. Germline trimming cut 4 bases from V and 2 bases from J; bases unmatched to any gene: 9. The CDR3 loop spans 16 amino acids.

The chain links TRBV28 to TRBJ1-6, with 8 positions matching TRBD1. Germline CDR1 and CDR2: MDHEN and SYDVKM. This CDR3 is 15 amino acids long. Trimming at V came to 8 bases and at J to 9 bases, leaving 12 bases not matched to a gene. The CDR3 sequence: CASFSRGTGGSPLHF. The CDR3 nucleotides read TGTGCCAGCTTCAGTCGGGGGACAGGAGGTTCACCCCTCCACTTT. The full variable domain, its missing parts supplied by reference TRBV28 and TRBJ1-6, is DVKVTQSSRYLVKRTGEKVFLECVQDMDHENMFWYRQDPGLGLRLIYFSYDVKMKEKGDIPEGYSVSREKKERFSLILESASTNQTSMYLCASFSRGTGGSPLHFGNGTRLTVT.

The count of this clone is one. For the CDR3, the DNA is TGTGCCAGCAGCACAGGATCCCGGTATGAAAAACTGTTTTTT. This codes for CASSTGSRYEKLFF. The rearrangement joins TRBV28 to TRBJ1-4; a weak D match, TRBD1 (5 bases). Between the trimmed V and J ends, which lost 6 bases and 6 bases, there was a span of 14 bases. The V gene's germline CDR1 is MDHEN and CDR2 SYDVKM. The CDR3 runs to 14 residues.

The V call is TRBV9, the J call TRBJ1-2; the D gene is possibly TRBD1 (6 bases). The CDR3 contains 13 residues. Germline V gene data show CDR1 as SGDLS and CDR2 as YYNGEE. V gave up 3 bases and J gave up 2 bases, with 8 bases separating them. The CDR3: CASSDDRNYGYTF. The CDR3, as DNA: TGTGCCAGCAGCGACGACAGGAACTATGGCTACACCTTC.

The rearrangement joins TRBV19 to TRBJ2-2; TRBD1 agrees at 8 bases. CDR3 length: 15 amino acids. Germline CDR1 LNHDA, CDR2 SQIVND (reference sequence). The V gene end was trimmed by 7 bases and the J gene end by 6 bases; junction bases not matched to a gene: 10. The DNA for the CDR3 is TGTGCCAGTAATACGGGACAGGTCAGGGCCGGGGAGCTGTTTTTT. This sequence encodes CASNTGQVRAGELFF.

The chain couples TRBV6-4 to TRBJ1-1, with 7 bases identical to TRBD1. Germline V gives CDR1 MRHNA, CDR2 SNTAGT. The length of the CDR3 is 16 residues. V shed 4 bases and J 4 bases; nucleotides not matched to a gene: 12. This chain's CDR3 is CASSAAPTGLGTEAFF. The CDR3 coding sequence is TGTGCCAGCAGTGCCGCCCCGACAGGGTTGGGCACTGAAGCTTTCTTT.

This chain joins TRBV28 and TRBJ1-3; D is unresolved. Trimming shortened V by 3 bases and J by 11 bases, and 14 bases separated the two germline ends. The germline V gene encodes CDR1 MDHEN and CDR2 SYDVKM. The CDR3 extends over 13 amino acids. The DNA of the CDR3 is TGTGCCAGCAGTTTTGCCAATCAAATAGCCATATATTTT. Protein sequence: CASSFANQIAIYF. Complete variable domain (other parts from reference TRBV28 and TRBJ1-3): DVKVTQSSRYLVKRTGEKVFLECVQDMDHENMFWYRQDPGLGLRLIYFSYDVKMKEKGDIPEGYSVSREKKERFSLILESASTNQTSMYLCASSFANQIAIYFGEGSWLTVV.

V and J are TRBV29-1 and TRBJ2-1; TRBD1 matches 8 bases. The CDR3 runs 13 residues. Per germline, CDR1 SQVTM and CDR2 ANQGSEA. Trimming cost V 7 bases and J 4 bases; bases outside gene matches: 6. In DNA form, the CDR3 reads TGCAGCGGCCACAACAGGGGGTACAATGAGCAGTTCTTC. Translating it yields CSGHNRGYNEQFF.

The chain has TRBV9 and TRBJ2-2; D gene unclear. Germline CDR1 is SGDLS and CDR2 is YYNGEE. The V end lost 0 bases, the J end lost 0 bases, and 6 bases lay between the germline ends. This CDR3 has 15 residues. The DNA of the CDR3 is TGTGCCAGCAGCGTAGGCGGATCGAACACCGGGGAGCTGTTTTTT. Encoded protein: CASSVGGSNTGELFF. Combining the CDR3 with reference TRBV9 and TRBJ2-2 gives the whole variable domain DSGVTQTPKHLITATGQRVTLRCSPRSGDLSVYWYQQSLDQGLQFLIQYYNGEERAKGNILERFSAQQFPDLHSELNLSSLELGDSALYFCASSVGGSNTGELFFGEGSRLTVL.

The J gene is TRBJ2-3, the V gene TRBV5-4, with 11 positions matching TRBD2. V was pared by 0 bases and J by 6 bases, with 9 bases of the junction left unmatched. In germline, CDR1 is SGHNT, CDR2 YYREEE (reference sequence). The CDR3 totals 17 residues. The chain's CDR3 is CASSLVKLAGGGDTQYF. In DNA, the CDR3 is TGTGCCAGCAGCTTGGTGAAGCTAGCGGGGGGCGGGGATACGCAGTATTTT.

The chain uses TRBV4-3 and TRBJ2-4; 9 bases fit TRBD1. V lost 5 bases, J lost 7 bases, and 3 bases stayed unmatched. Germline assignment: CDR1 LGHNA and CDR2 YSLEER. This CDR3 is 13 amino acids long. The CDR3 DNA is TGCGCCAGCAGCGCCGGGACAGGGAACATTCAGTACTTC. Translated: CASSAGTGNIQYF.

The chain uses TRBV4-3 and TRBJ1-4; TRBD1 matches 9 bases. This CDR3 comprises 15 residues. CDR1 and CDR2 (germline): LGHNA, YSLEER. The trim removed 1 base at V and 6 bases at J, leaving 3 bases unmatched. DNA of the CDR3: TGCGCCAGCAGCCAAGGACAGGGGGTAGATGAAAAACTGTTTTTT. This gives the protein CASSQGQGVDEKLFF.

The chain couples TRBV5-8 to TRBJ2-2, with 9 positions matching TRBD1. V trimming: 4 bases; J trimming: 2 bases; junction bases outside the gene matches: 3. There are 15 residues in the CDR3. Germline assignment: CDR1 SGHTS and CDR2 YDEGEE. The CDR3 loop reads CASSTGGLNTGELFF. The CDR3 DNA is TGTGCCAGCAGCACAGGGGGCCTAAACACCGGGGAGCTGTTTTTT.

CDR3: CASSRIGLAGADTQYF. In DNA form, the CDR3 reads TGTGCCAGCAGCCGAATCGGACTAGCGGGGGCAGATACGCAGTATTTT. This chain joins TRBV7-3 and TRBJ2-3, with 13 bases that match TRBD2. The germline CDR1 and CDR2 sequences are SGHTA and FQGTGA. V gave up 5 bases and J gave up 4 bases; unmatched junction bases: 6. This CDR3 is built from 16 residues.

This chain joins TRBV6-4 and TRBJ2-2; no clear D. The CDR3 runs to 12 residues. The germline V and J ends were trimmed by 3 bases and 6 bases, with 5 bases remaining between them. Germline V gene data show CDR1 as MRHNA and CDR2 as SNTAGT. CDR3 sequence reads: CASSDPSGELFF. The CDR3, as DNA: TGTGCCAGCAGTGATCCATCCGGGGAGCTGTTTTTT.

This chain links TRBV28 with TRBJ2-7; the D gene is possibly TRBD2 (5 bases). The ends were cut back, 5 bases at V and 1 base at J, with 12 bases in the middle. CDR1 is MDHEN and CDR2 is SYDVKM in the germline V gene. This CDR3 has 14 residues. The DNA of the CDR3 is TGTGCCAGCAGTCCCTTGGGAGAATCCTACGAGCAGTACTTC. Amino acid sequence: CASSPLGESYEQYF.

This clone was recorded only once. V and J are TRBV11-2 and TRBJ1-1; no definite D call. Germline-derived CDR1 and CDR2 are SGHAT and FQNNGV. Trimming stripped 1 base from V and 6 bases from J, with 12 bases between. The CDR3 has 14 amino acids. The CDR3 sequence: CASSLVGRGSEAFF. The CDR3 DNA follows: TGTGCCAGCAGCTTAGTTGGACGGGGTTCTGAAGCTTTCTTT.

The gene calls are TRBV28 and TRBJ2-3; 11 bases line up with TRBD2. Germline trimming cut 5 bases from V and 1 base from J; bases unmatched to any gene: 14. The CDR3 runs to 19 residues. Germline CDR1 MDHEN, CDR2 SYDVKM. CDR3 sequence reads: CASSPQFSGGALGTDTQYF. In DNA form, the CDR3 reads TGTGCCAGCAGTCCCCAGTTTAGCGGGGGGGCGCTCGGCACAGATACGCAGTATTTT.

This clone was picked up one time. V usage is TRBV19 and J usage is TRBJ1-1; 7 bases line up with TRBD1. J lost 3 bases, V lost 6 bases, and 4 bases had no gene match. CDR1 is LNHDA, CDR2 SQIVND, per germline (reference sequence). This CDR3 has 13 amino acids. The CDR3 nucleotides are TGTGCCAGTAGCCCTCAGGGGGACACTGAAGCTTTCTTT. Protein sequence: CASSPQGDTEAFF.

The chain combines TRBV19 with TRBJ2-1, with 9 bases fitting TRBD2. V shed 3 bases, J shed 5 bases, and the junction held 5 bases outside the gene matches. CDR3 length equals 15 residues. The germline CDR1 and CDR2 sequences are LNHDA and SQIVND (reference sequence). The CDR3 protein is CASSILAGRNNEQFF. CDR3 in DNA: TGTGCCAGTAGTATTCTAGCGGGAAGGAACAATGAGCAGTTCTTC.

The chain links TRBV14 to TRBJ1-1; D gene uncertain. This CDR3 has 14 amino acids. Germline-derived CDR1 and CDR2 are SGHDN and FVKESK. Trimming took off 0 bases at V and 4 bases at J, with 9 bases between the two ends. This chain's CDR3 is CASSQERVSTEAFF. In nucleotides, the CDR3 is TGTGCCAGCAGCCAAGAAAGAGTGAGCACTGAAGCTTTCTTT.

CDR3 protein: CSVVRGSSTDTQYF. As DNA, the CDR3 is TGCAGCGTTGTCAGGGGGTCTAGCACAGATACGCAGTATTTT. The V gene is TRBV29-1, the J gene TRBJ2-3, with TRBD1 identical over 7 bases. This CDR3 has 14 residues. From germline, CDR1 is SQVTM and CDR2 ANQGSEA. The trim removed 4 bases at V and 0 bases at J, leaving 4 bases unmatched.

This chain uses TRBV19 with TRBJ2-7; 8 bases line up with TRBD1. The trim removed 2 bases at V and 6 bases at J, leaving 9 bases unmatched. This CDR3 is built from 15 residues. CDR1 LNHDA and CDR2 SQIVND come from the germline V gene (reference sequence). CDR3 sequence: CASSISTGGSREQYF. CDR3 nucleotides: TGTGCCAGTAGTATATCAACAGGGGGTTCCCGCGAGCAGTACTTC.

The V call is TRBV24-1, the J call TRBJ2-7; 10 bases agree with TRBD2. Germline trimming cut 4 bases from V and 2 bases from J; bases unmatched to any gene: 4. Per germline, CDR1 KGHDR and CDR2 SFDVKD. This CDR3 contains 15 residues. The CDR3 DNA follows: TGTGCCACCAGTGACCAAGCGGGAGGGCCCTACGAGCAGTACTTC. Protein product: CATSDQAGGPYEQYF.

The chain links TRBV7-9 to TRBJ2-1; 13 nucleotides align to TRBD2. The CDR3 loop spans 18 amino acids. Losses at the gene ends were 3 bases for V and 8 bases for J; bases not matched to a gene: 13. In germline, CDR1 is SEHNR, CDR2 FQNEAQ (reference sequence). The CDR3, as DNA: TGTGCCAGCAGCTTCTCAACTAGCGGGGGGGTCTTACGGTATGAGCAGTTCTTC. Translated, it gives CASSFSTSGGVLRYEQFF.